A selection of T cell receptor beta chains follows, all from one sample in a study of identical twins. TCRdb reanalysed the 5' RACE reads using MiXCR and keeps one entry per CDR3 protein. This table holds around 230,000 distinct CDR3 sequences, 6.5% to 8% found once. This sample was shared with a second study, whose subject was T cells expressing NK-cell markers.

Material: CD8+ T cells sorted from blood. These TCRs come from a woman younger than 35 in good health. Each CDR3 is given with its conserved first and last residue. A D gene is named only where the DNA matches it firmly. The size of a clone is reported for some rows only, either as once, few or many, or as a class for expanded clones.

D	size	J	V	length	CDR3	DNA
TRBD2	.	TRBJ2-3	TRBV12-3/TRBV12-4	14	CASSFGTSGGEEYF	TGTGCCAGCAGTTTTGGGACTAGCGGGGGGGAAGAGTATTTT
.	.	TRBJ2-1	TRBV12-3/TRBV12-4	11	CASSFGVGEVF	TGTGCCAGCAGTTTCGGGGTTGGTGAGGTCTTC
.	many	TRBJ2-2	TRBV10-2	13	CASSESRTGELFF	TGCGCCAGCAGTGAATCGCGCACCGGGGAGCTGTTTTTT
.	many	TRBJ2-5	TRBV15	13	CASASWRQETQYF	TGTGCCAGTGCCTCGTGGCGTCAAGAGACCCAGTACTTC
.	.	TRBJ2-1	TRBV5-6	13	CASSLVAYNEQFF	TGTGCCAGCAGCTTGGTAGCCTACAATGAGCAGTTCTTC
.	many	TRBJ1-1	TRBV12-3/TRBV12-4	14	CASSLTDWDTEAFF	TGTGCCAGCAGTTTGACTGACTGGGACACTGAAGCTTTCTTT
TRBD2	many	TRBJ2-7	TRBV6-2/TRBV6-3	14	CASSGTRSSYEQYF	TGTGCCAGCAGTGGGACTAGGAGTTCCTACGAGCAGTACTTC
.	few	TRBJ2-7	TRBV13	13	CASSRQGTYEQYF	TGTGCCAGCAGCCGGCAGGGGACCTACGAGCAGTACTTC
TRBD1	.	TRBJ2-7	TRBV13	15	CASSSPGQGAHEQYF	TGTGCCAGCAGCTCGCCGGGACAGGGGGCCCACGAGCAGTACTTC
TRBD1	.	TRBJ2-2	TRBV7-9	14	CASRMGTVLGELFF	TGTGCCAGCAGGATGGGGACAGTCCTAGGGGAGCTGTTTTTT
.	.	TRBJ2-1	TRBV27	14	CASTGEGRANEQFF	TGTGCCAGCACGGGTGAGGGTAGGGCAAATGAGCAGTTCTTC
TRBD1	few	TRBJ1-3	TRBV16	15	CASSQADREGNTIYF	TGTGCCAGCAGCCAAGCGGACAGGGAAGGAAACACCATATATTTT
.	many	TRBJ1-5	TRBV7-8	12	CASSLRDQPQHF	TGTGCCAGCAGCTTACGGGATCAGCCCCAGCATTTT
.	.	TRBJ2-1	TRBV7-6	13	CASSPEPYNEQFF	TGTGCCAGCAGCCCGGAGCCTTACAATGAGCAGTTCTTC
TRBD2	few	TRBJ2-1	TRBV11-2	18	CASSLHYSGRRVYNEQSF	TGTGCCAGCAGCTTACATTATAGCGGGAGGAGGGTTTACAATGAGCAGAGCTTC
.	few	TRBJ2-3	TRBV20-1	18	CSARGVIPPPRSTDTQYF	TGCAGTGCTAGAGGGGTTATCCCCCCCCCAAGGAGCACAGATACGCAGTATTTT
.	many	TRBJ2-3	TRBV28	10	CASSWDTQYF	TGTGCCAGCAGTTGGGATACGCAGTATTTT
TRBD2	many	TRBJ2-3	TRBV27	13	CASLGLDIDTQYF	TGTGCCAGCTTGGGACTAGACATAGATACGCAGTATTTT
.	few	TRBJ2-1	TRBV15	14	CATSRGIENNEQFF	TGTGCCACCAGCAGGGGAATAGAGAACAATGAGCAGTTCTTC
.	few	TRBJ2-1	TRBV6-1	19	CASSGSAGAASLLADEQFF	TGTGCCAGCAGTGGGTCCGCGGGGGCGGCTAGTCTGTTGGCCGATGAGCAGTTCTTC
TRBD2	few	TRBJ2-1	TRBV5-1	17	CASSYGRTSGREGEQFF	TGCGCCAGCAGCTACGGCCGGACTAGCGGGAGGGAAGGTGAGCAGTTCTTC
TRBD2	.	TRBJ2-1	TRBV20-1	17	CSARDRLGGRAYNEQFF	TGCAGTGCTAGAGATCGTTTAGGCGGGAGGGCCTACAATGAGCAGTTCTTC
.	.	TRBJ1-1	TRBV5-1	12	CASSFDQGEAFF	TGCGCCAGCAGCTTTGACCAGGGGGAAGCTTTCTTT
.	.	TRBJ1-1	TRBV12-3/TRBV12-4	15	CASIMEREMNTEAFF	TGTGCCAGCATTATGGAAAGGGAGATGAACACTGAAGCTTTCTTT
.	many	TRBJ2-6	TRBV28	16	CASSAGRLSGANVLTF	TGTGCCAGCAGTGCCGGACGGCTCTCTGGGGCCAACGTCCTGACTTTC
TRBD1	many	TRBJ1-2	TRBV5-5	14	CASTAGQGIYGYTF	TGTGCCAGCACCGCGGGACAGGGGATCTATGGCTACACCTTC
.	few	TRBJ2-7	TRBV20-1	16	CCARDTPRGAKYEQYF	TGCTGTGCTAGAGATACCCCACGCGGGGCCAAATACGAGCAGTACTTC
TRBD2	many	TRBJ2-1	TRBV6-1	15	CASSDGTSSYNEQFF	TGTGCCAGCAGTGATGGGACTAGCAGTTACAATGAGCAGTTCTTC
.	many	TRBJ2-1	TRBV29-1	14	CSAGAKGLYNEQFF	TGCAGCGCCGGGGCAAAGGGCCTCTACAATGAGCAGTTCTTC
TRBD2	few	TRBJ2-5	TRBV9	15	CASSGASGPQETQYF	TGTGCCAGCAGCGGGGCTAGCGGGCCCCAAGAGACCCAGTACTTC
TRBD1	.	TRBJ2-7	TRBV27	12	CATSFGTGEQYF	TGTGCCACTTCCTTTGGGACAGGCGAGCAGTACTTC
.	few	TRBJ2-3	TRBV29-1	12	CSVEENSDTQYF	TGCAGCGTTGAAGAAAACTCAGATACGCAGTATTTT
.	.	TRBJ2-2	TRBV6-2/TRBV6-3	16	CASSYSGLVGTGELFF	TGTGCCAGCAGTTACTCGGGCCTAGTTGGCACCGGGGAGCTGTTTTTT
.	many	TRBJ1-1	TRBV12-3/TRBV12-4	12	CASSHGGHEAFF	TGTGCCAGCAGCCACGGGGGGCACGAAGCTTTCTTT
TRBD2	few	TRBJ2-2	TRBV6-2/TRBV6-3	18	CASSYRVLLAGETGELFF	TGTGCCAGCAGTTACCGCGTACTGCTAGCGGGAGAAACCGGGGAGCTGTTTTTT
.	.	TRBJ2-1	TRBV6-5	15	CASSYSSGLSNEQFF	TGTGCCAGCAGTTACTCGTCGGGACTGAGCAATGAGCAGTTCTTC
.	.	TRBJ1-5	TRBV4-1	15	CASSERTDSNQPQHF	TGCGCCAGCAGCGAAAGGACGGATAGCAATCAGCCCCAGCATTTT
TRBD1	.	TRBJ2-1	TRBV6-1	17	CASNEGKTGDVHNEQFF	TGTGCCAGCAACGAGGGTAAAACAGGGGATGTGCACAATGAGCAGTTCTTC
TRBD2	.	TRBJ2-5	TRBV18	15	CASSRLAVNQETQYF	TGTGCCAGCTCACGACTAGCGGTGAACCAAGAGACCCAGTACTTC
TRBD2	.	TRBJ2-1	TRBV6-4	16	CASGSLAGGLLDEQFF	TGTGCCAGCGGCAGTCTAGCGGGAGGCCTTTTAGATGAGCAGTTCTTC
TRBD2	.	TRBJ2-1	TRBV10-1	13	CASSPGTSGMEFF	TGCGCCAGCAGCCCCGGGACTAGCGGGATGGAGTTCTTC